Listed below are T cell receptor beta chains from one sample, sequenced in a study of identifying expanded T cells in peripheral blood. The assay was immunoSEQ multiplex PCR, and TCRdb's table has in-frame clones only and misses some. The sample includes around 75,000 clones, 90% seen only once; the top ten take more than 2.5%. Material: blood. These receptor sequences come from a person between 18 and 70 years old in good health. The CDR3 runs from the conserved cysteine through the conserved F or W. A D gene is named only where the DNA matches it firmly. Expanded clones are given a class, and other clones once, few, many or no size at all.

j_call v_call d_call clone_size cdr3_aa cdr3_nt
TRBJ2-3 TRBV11-2 - once CASRVGGPSTDTQYF TGTGCCAGCAGGGTTGGGGGGCCTAGCACAGATACGCAGTATTTT
TRBJ2-7 TRBV11-2 TRBD2 many CASSLERREFDEQYF TGTGCCAGCAGCTTAGAGAGGCGGGAGTTCGACGAGCAGTACTTC
TRBJ1-4 TRBV6-6 - - CASSYGGSAEKLFF TGTGCCAGCAGTTACGGCGGGAGCGCTGAAAAACTGTTTTTT
TRBJ2-7 TRBV28 TRBD1 - CASSPGVPGQGAYEQYF TGTGCCAGCAGTCCAGGGGTCCCGGGACAGGGGGCCTACGAGCAGTACTTC
TRBJ2-5 TRBV4-1 - - CASSDDGRAEETQYF TGCGCCAGCAGCGATGACGGTAGGGCGGAGGAGACCCAGTACTTC
TRBJ1-5 TRBV9 - - CASSVGWGPNQPQHF TGTGCCAGCAGCGTCGGGTGGGGCCCCAATCAGCCCCAGCATTTT
TRBJ2-7 TRBV5-6 - - CASSSRAYEQYF TGTGCCAGCAGCTCCAGGGCCTACGAGCAGTACTTC
TRBJ2-2 TRBV5-1 - once CASSRAGSSGELFF TGCGCCAGCAGCCGGGCCGGGAGTTCCGGGGAGCTGTTTTTT
TRBJ1-2 TRBV6-1 - - CASSGSTYGYTF TGTGCCAGCAGTGGATCAACCTATGGCTACACCTTC
TRBJ2-2 TRBV9 - - CASRGLPGELFF TGTGCCAGCCGGGGGCTCCCCGGGGAGCTGTTTTTT
TRBJ1-1 TRBV25-1 TRBD1 - CASSEYGDRGRAGKEIF TGTGCCAGCAGTGAATATGGGGACAGGGGGCGAGCCGGAAAGGAGATCTTT
TRBJ2-7 TRBV4-1 - once CASSPRLTYEQYF TGCGCCAGCAGCCCTCGCCTTACCTACGAGCAGTACTTC
TRBJ2-3 TRBV28 TRBD2 - CASWGLAGVEADTQYF TGTGCCAGCTGGGGACTAGCGGGGGTGGAGGCAGATACGCAGTATTTT
TRBJ2-5 TRBV25-1 TRBD1 - CASSGRQGEETQYF TGTGCCAGCAGTGGGAGGCAGGGGGAAGAGACCCAGTACTTC
TRBJ2-3 TRBV14 - - CASSQDYSGWDTQYF TGTGCCAGCAGCCAAGATTATTCGGGGTGGGATACGCAGTATTTT
TRBJ1-6 TRBV15 - - CATSRDPGTNNSPLHF TGTGCCACCAGCAGAGATCCGGGGACAAATAATTCACCCCTCCACTTT
TRBJ2-5 TRBV9 - once CASSYFRDKQETQYF TGTGCCAGCAGCTACTTCAGGGATAAACAAGAGACCCAGTACTTC
TRBJ2-7 TRBV5-1 - - CASSLGIGGYEQYF TGCGCCAGCAGCCTGGGGATAGGGGGCTACGAGCAGTACTTC
TRBJ2-7 TRBV10-3 TRBD2 - CATGGASGTYEQYF TGTGCCACCGGGGGGGCTAGCGGTACCTACGAGCAGTACTTC
TRBJ2-3 TRBV9 - - CASSLSGVSTDTQYF TGTGCCAGCAGCCTGAGCGGAGTGAGCACAGATACGCAGTATTTT
TRBJ2-7 TRBV2 TRBD2 - CASQLAASYEQYF TGTGCCAGCCAACTAGCGGCGTCCTACGAGCAGTACTTC
TRBJ2-2 TRBV18 TRBD2 - CASSSVLAGTNTGELFF TGTGCCAGCTCATCCGTGTTAGCGGGCACGAACACCGGGGAGCTGTTTTTT
TRBJ2-5 TRBV9 - once CASSRTVQETQYF TGTGCCAGCAGCCGGACAGTTCAAGAGACCCAGTACTTC
TRBJ2-1 TRBV5-1 TRBD2 - CASSPWGGNEQFF TGCGCCAGCAGCCCCTGGGGGGGGAATGAGCAGTTCTTC
TRBJ2-7 TRBV7-6 TRBD2 - CASSLRTSGYEQYF TGTGCCAGCAGCCTACGGACTAGCGGCTACGAGCAGTACTTC
TRBJ2-5 TRBV7-2 - few CASSLLRPPSGTQYF TGTGCCAGCAGCCTTTTAAGACCTCCCTCGGGGACCCAGTACTTC
TRBJ2-5 TRBV5-1 TRBD2 - CASRILAGQETQYF TGCGCCAGCAGGATACTAGCGGGCCAAGAGACCCAGTACTTC
TRBJ2-3 TRBV11-3 - - CASSSPTDTQYF TGTGCCAGCAGCTCACCGACAGATACGCAGTATTTT
TRBJ1-1 TRBV19 - - CASSPLGRAGEAFF TGTGCCAGTAGTCCTCTCGGCAGGGCGGGTGAAGCTTTCTTT
TRBJ1-6 TRBV18 - - CASSPRPTSPLHF TGTGCCAGCTCACCAAGGCCTACATCACCCCTCCACTTT
TRBJ2-7 TRBV19 TRBD2 once CASSSGRVPYEQYF TGTGCCAGTAGTAGTGGGAGGGTCCCCTACGAGCAGTACTTC
TRBJ2-6 TRBV7-2 - - CASSLDWSPGANVLTF TGTGCCAGCAGCTTAGACTGGAGCCCGGGGGCCAACGTCCTGACTTTC
TRBJ2-7 TRBV28 - - CASGDSGHKYEQYF TGTGCCAGCGGGGATAGCGGACATAAGTACGAGCAGTACTTC
TRBJ2-5 TRBV13 TRBD2 - CASSLELAGRDETQYF TGTGCCAGCAGCTTGGAGTTAGCGGGGCGAGATGAGACCCAGTACTTC
TRBJ2-5 TRBV2 - - CASKSRAETQYF TGTGCCAGCAAATCCAGGGCAGAGACCCAGTACTTC
TRBJ2-3 TRBV27 TRBD2 - CASPSTVAGGKVWADTQYF TGTGCCAGCCCCTCGACAGTAGCGGGAGGGAAAGTTTGGGCAGATACGCAGTATTTT
TRBJ2-4 TRBV13 TRBD1 once CASSNDRGRENIQYF TGTGCCAGCAGCAACGACAGGGGCCGGGAAAACATTCAGTACTTC
TRBJ2-3 TRBV4-3 - once CASSITAWGGLTDTQYF TGCGCCAGCAGCATAACCGCATGGGGGGGGCTCACAGATACGCAGTATTTT
TRBJ2-4 TRBV10-3 - once CAISESQVAKNIQYF TGTGCCATCAGTGAGAGTCAAGTAGCCAAAAACATTCAGTACTTC
TRBJ1-2 TRBV5-1 TRBD1 few CASSLARGQNYGYTF TGCGCCAGCAGCTTGGCCCGGGGACAGAACTATGGCTACACCTTC
TRBJ2-5 TRBV5-4 - once CASSRGRGAEGETQYF TGTGCCAGCAGCCGCGGCAGGGGGGCTGAAGGAGAGACCCAGTACTTC
TRBJ1-3 TRBV21-1 - once CASSNRLTGGPGNTIYF TGTGCCAGCAGCAACCGGCTGACAGGGGGCCCTGGAAACACCATATATTTT
TRBJ2-1 TRBV19 - - CASSILNSYNEQFF TGTGCCAGTAGTATCCTCAACTCCTACAATGAGCAGTTCTTC
TRBJ1-1 TRBV21-1 - few CASSKCGAFF TGTGCCAGCAGCAAATGTGGAGCTTTCTTT
TRBJ2-1 TRBV6-6 - - CASSYRPGYNEQFF TGTGCCAGCAGTTACCGTCCGGGTTACAATGAGCAGTTCTTC
TRBJ2-2 TRBV7-2 - - CASSPRAANTGELFF TGTGCCAGCAGCCCGAGAGCGGCCAACACCGGGGAGCTGTTTTTT
TRBJ1-1 TRBV5-5 - - CASSLQLMNTEAFF TGTGCCAGCAGCCTACAGCTTATGAACACTGAAGCTTTCTTT
TRBJ1-1 TRBV30 TRBD1 - CAWSTEKGATEAFF TGTGCCTGGAGTACCGAAAAGGGGGCAACTGAAGCTTTCTTT
TRBJ1-5 TRBV28 TRBD1 - CASSSRQGWQPQHF TGTGCCAGCAGTTCTCGACAGGGTTGGCAGCCCCAGCATTTT
TRBJ2-3 TRBV7-2 - - CASGPTYTQYF TGTGCCAGCGGGCCTACTTATACGCAGTATTTT
TRBJ2-1 TRBV29-1 - few CSVEPDRSAEQFF TGCAGCGTTGAACCGGACCGGTCCGCTGAGCAGTTCTTC
TRBJ2-5 TRBV30 - - CAWSVASLGETQYF TGTGCCTGGAGTGTAGCTAGCTTGGGTGAGACCCAGTACTTC
TRBJ1-3 TRBV21-1 - - CARYRGSLNTIYF TGTGCCAGATACAGGGGATCCTTAAACACCATATATTTT
TRBJ2-6 TRBV13 TRBD1 - CASSKIGTGVFGANVLTF TGTGCCAGCAGCAAGATCGGGACAGGGGTCTTCGGGGCCAACGTCCTGACTTTC
TRBJ2-1 TRBV11-2 - few CASSLVAGPAWFF TGTGCCAGCAGCTTAGTGGCGGGACCGGCCTGGTTCTTC